These T cell receptor beta chains were read from a single sample in a study of T-cell reconstitution after alpha-beta-depleted transplantation in children. Each CDR3 protein gets one entry after TCRdb re-called the PCR reads with MiXCR. The sample holds under 300,000 distinct CDR3 sequences, 11% seen once. The sample here was peripheral blood, taken 180 days after TCRalphabeta/CD19-depleted stem cell transplant. These receptors all come from a male patient aged 2-15 years who had a stem cell transplant for chronic granulomatous disease, so the T cells may come from the graft donor. Both conserved end residues are part of each CDR3. A D gene is named only where the DNA matches it firmly. Not every row has a clone size; where given, it reads once, few, many or a size class.

CDR3 protein: CASSWRLAGADTQYF
CDR3 DNA: TGTGCCAGCAGCTGGAGACTAGCGGGAGCAGATACGCAGTATTTT
clone size: few
J gene: TRBJ2-3
V gene: TRBV5-5
D gene: TRBD2
CDR3 length: 15

CDR3 protein: CASSFSTNEKLFF
CDR3 DNA: TGCGCCAGCAGCTTTTCGACTAATGAAAAACTGTTTTTT
clone size: few
J gene: TRBJ1-4
V gene: TRBV5-1
D gene: .
CDR3 length: 13

CDR3 protein: CASELAGESTQYF
CDR3 DNA: TGTGCCAGTGAACTAGCGGGAGAAAGTACGCAGTATTTT
clone size: many
J gene: TRBJ2-3
V gene: TRBV12-3/TRBV12-4
D gene: TRBD2
CDR3 length: 13

CDR3 protein: CASSVGPTGDIQYF
CDR3 DNA: TGTGCCAGCAGCGTAGGCCCCACTGGAGACATTCAGTACTTC
clone size: many
J gene: TRBJ2-4
V gene: TRBV9
D gene: .
CDR3 length: 14

CDR3 protein: CASSPSGIHEQYF
CDR3 DNA: TGTGCCAGCAGCCCTAGCGGGATCCACGAGCAGTACTTC
clone size: many
J gene: TRBJ2-7
V gene: TRBV12-3/TRBV12-4
D gene: TRBD2
CDR3 length: 13

CDR3 protein: CASSVASSVQETQYF
CDR3 DNA: TGTGCCAGCAGCGTAGCATCCTCTGTACAAGAGACCCAGTACTTC
clone size: many
J gene: TRBJ2-5
V gene: TRBV9
D gene: .
CDR3 length: 15

CDR3 protein: CASSLALVSSGHNEQFF
CDR3 DNA: TGTGCCAGCAGCTTGGCCTTGGTATCTAGCGGTCACAATGAGCAGTTCTTC
clone size: few
J gene: TRBJ2-1
V gene: TRBV5-5
D gene: TRBD2
CDR3 length: 17

CDR3 protein: CASSNIAGNYNEQFF
CDR3 DNA: TGTGCCAGCAGTAATATAGCGGGGAACTACAATGAGCAGTTCTTC
clone size: many
J gene: TRBJ2-1
V gene: TRBV6-2/TRBV6-3
D gene: TRBD2
CDR3 length: 15

CDR3 protein: CASSLAGSGKNSYNEQFF
CDR3 DNA: TGTGCCAGCAGTTTAGCGGGTTCAGGGAAGAACTCCTACAATGAGCAGTTCTTC
clone size: few
J gene: TRBJ2-1
V gene: TRBV12-3/TRBV12-4
D gene: .
CDR3 length: 18

CDR3 protein: CASTQGPSTDTQYF
CDR3 DNA: TGTGCCAGCACCCAAGGACCTAGCACAGATACGCAGTATTTT
clone size: .
J gene: TRBJ2-3
V gene: TRBV9
D gene: .
CDR3 length: 14

CDR3 protein: CASSPRTTLNEQFF
CDR3 DNA: TGTGCCAGCAGCCCAAGGACTACCTTAAATGAGCAGTTCTTC
clone size: many
J gene: TRBJ2-1
V gene: TRBV3-1
D gene: .
CDR3 length: 14

CDR3 protein: CSARSVNTGELFF
CDR3 DNA: TGCAGTGCCAGAAGCGTTAACACCGGGGAGCTGTTTTTT
clone size: many
J gene: TRBJ2-2
V gene: TRBV20-1
D gene: .
CDR3 length: 13

CDR3 protein: CASTFFGQGSYTEAFF
CDR3 DNA: TGTGCCAGCACTTTCTTCGGGCAGGGGAGTTACACTGAAGCTTTCTTT
clone size: many
J gene: TRBJ1-1
V gene: TRBV6-5
D gene: .
CDR3 length: 16